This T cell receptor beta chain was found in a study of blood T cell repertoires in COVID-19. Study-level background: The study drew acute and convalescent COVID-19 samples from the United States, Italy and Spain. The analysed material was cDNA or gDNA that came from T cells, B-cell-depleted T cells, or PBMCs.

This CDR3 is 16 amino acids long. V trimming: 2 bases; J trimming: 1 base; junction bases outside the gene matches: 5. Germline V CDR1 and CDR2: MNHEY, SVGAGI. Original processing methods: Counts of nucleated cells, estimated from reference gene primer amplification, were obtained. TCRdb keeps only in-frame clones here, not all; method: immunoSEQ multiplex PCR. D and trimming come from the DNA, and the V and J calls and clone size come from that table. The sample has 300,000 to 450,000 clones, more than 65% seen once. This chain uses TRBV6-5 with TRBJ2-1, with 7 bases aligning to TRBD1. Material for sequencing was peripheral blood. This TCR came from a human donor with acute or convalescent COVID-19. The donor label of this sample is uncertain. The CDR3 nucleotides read TGTGCCAGCAGTTACCGCAGGGGGTCATCCTACAATGAGCAGTTCTTC. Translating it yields CASSYRRGSSYNEQFF.